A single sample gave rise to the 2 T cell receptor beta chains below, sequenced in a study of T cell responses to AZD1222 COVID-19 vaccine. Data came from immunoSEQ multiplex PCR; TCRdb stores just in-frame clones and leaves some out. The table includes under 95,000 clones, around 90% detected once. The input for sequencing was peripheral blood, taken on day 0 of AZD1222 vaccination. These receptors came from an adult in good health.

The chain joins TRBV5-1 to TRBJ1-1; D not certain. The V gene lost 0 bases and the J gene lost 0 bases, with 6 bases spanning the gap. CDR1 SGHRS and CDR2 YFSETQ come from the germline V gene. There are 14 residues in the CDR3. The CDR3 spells CASSLAGMNTEAFF. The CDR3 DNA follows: TGCGCCAGCAGCTTGGCCGGGATGAACACTGAAGCTTTCTTT.

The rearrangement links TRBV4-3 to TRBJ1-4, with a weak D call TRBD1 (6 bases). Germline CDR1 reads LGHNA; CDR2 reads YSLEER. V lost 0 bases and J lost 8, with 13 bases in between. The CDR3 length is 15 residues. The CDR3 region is CASSQEYREGEKLFF. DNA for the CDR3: TGCGCCAGCAGCCAAGAGTACAGGGAAGGGGAAAAACTGTTTTTT.